The 4 T cell receptor beta chains below come from one sample, sequenced in a study of blood T cell repertoires in COVID-19. Using immunoSEQ multiplex PCR, the repertoire was profiled, and TCRdb retains in-frame clones only, with some absent. The top ten clones hold under 30% of a sample with over 45,000 clones, 80% to 85% of them seen once. Sequencing used peripheral blood. The receptors were sampled from a woman aged 80 or over with active or convalescent COVID-19.

V is TRBV18 and J is TRBJ1-1; 10 bases line up with TRBD1. Per the germline V gene, CDR1 is KGHSH and CDR2 is LQKENI. J was trimmed by 6 bases and V by 4 bases; bases with no gene match: 8. CDR3 length: 15 amino acids. The CDR3 sequence: CASSLSTGGNAEAFF. The CDR3 DNA follows: TGTGCCAGCTCACTTTCGACAGGGGGCAACGCTGAAGCTTTCTTT.

The V call is TRBV5-3, the J call TRBJ2-5; D might be TRBD2 (5 bases). TRBV5-3 is known as an ORF, though its function is uncertain. CDR3 length: 13 amino acids. The V and J ends lost 3 bases and 5 bases respectively, with 11 bases between them. CDR3 DNA sequence: TGTGCCAGAAGCTCCGGTAGAGGGGAGACCCAGTACTTC. Amino acid sequence: CARSSGRGETQYF.

In its sample, this clone was seen a few times. The J gene is TRBJ2-2, the V gene TRBV6-4; D is uncertain. CDR1 is MRHNA, CDR2 SNTAGT, per germline. V shed 5 bases and J shed 0 bases, with 4 bases lying between them. There are 13 residues in the CDR3. CDR3 sequence: CASSSANTGELFF. The CDR3 nucleotides are TGTGCCAGCAGTTCCGCGAACACCGGGGAGCTGTTTTTT.

The V call is TRBV3-1 (or the pseudogene TRBV3-2), the J call TRBJ2-4; maybe TRBD1 (6 bases). CDR3 length equals 17 residues. V was shortened by 1 base and J by 0 bases, with 13 bases between the two germline ends. Looked up from germline, CDR1 is LGHDT and CDR2 is YNNKEL (reference sequence). CDR3: CASSQGRTALAKNIQYF. CDR3 sequence (DNA): TGTGCCAGCAGCCAAGGTCGGACAGCTCTAGCCAAAAACATTCAGTACTTC.